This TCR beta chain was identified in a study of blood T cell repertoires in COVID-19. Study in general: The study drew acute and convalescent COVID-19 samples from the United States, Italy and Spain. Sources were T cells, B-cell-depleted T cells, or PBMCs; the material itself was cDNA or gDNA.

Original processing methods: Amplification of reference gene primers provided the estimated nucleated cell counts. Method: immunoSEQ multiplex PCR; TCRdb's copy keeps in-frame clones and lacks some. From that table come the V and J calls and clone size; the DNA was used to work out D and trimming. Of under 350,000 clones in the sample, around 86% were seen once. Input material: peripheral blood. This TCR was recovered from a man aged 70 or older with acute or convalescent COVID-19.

The CDR3, as DNA: TGTGCCAGCAGCTTCGGGACAGGGGCCAACACTGAAGCTTTCTTT. Residues: CASSFGTGANTEAFF. The chain is built from TRBV7-8 and TRBJ1-1; 10 nucleotides align to TRBD1. Germline trimming cut 3 bases from V and 2 bases from J; bases unmatched to any gene: 3. Germline V gene sequence: CDR1 SGHVS, CDR2 FQNEAQ. This CDR3 is built from 15 residues.